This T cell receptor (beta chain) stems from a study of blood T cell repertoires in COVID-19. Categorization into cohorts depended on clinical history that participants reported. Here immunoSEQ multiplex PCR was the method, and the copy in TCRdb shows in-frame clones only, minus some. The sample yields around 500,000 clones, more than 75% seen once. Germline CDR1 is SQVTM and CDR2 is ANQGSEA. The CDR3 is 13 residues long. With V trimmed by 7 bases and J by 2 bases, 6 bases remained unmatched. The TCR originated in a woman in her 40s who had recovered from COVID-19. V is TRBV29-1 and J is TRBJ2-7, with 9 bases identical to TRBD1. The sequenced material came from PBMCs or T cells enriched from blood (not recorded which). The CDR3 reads CSGWDREPYEQYF. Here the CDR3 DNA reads TGCAGCGGTTGGGACAGGGAACCCTACGAGCAGTACTTC.